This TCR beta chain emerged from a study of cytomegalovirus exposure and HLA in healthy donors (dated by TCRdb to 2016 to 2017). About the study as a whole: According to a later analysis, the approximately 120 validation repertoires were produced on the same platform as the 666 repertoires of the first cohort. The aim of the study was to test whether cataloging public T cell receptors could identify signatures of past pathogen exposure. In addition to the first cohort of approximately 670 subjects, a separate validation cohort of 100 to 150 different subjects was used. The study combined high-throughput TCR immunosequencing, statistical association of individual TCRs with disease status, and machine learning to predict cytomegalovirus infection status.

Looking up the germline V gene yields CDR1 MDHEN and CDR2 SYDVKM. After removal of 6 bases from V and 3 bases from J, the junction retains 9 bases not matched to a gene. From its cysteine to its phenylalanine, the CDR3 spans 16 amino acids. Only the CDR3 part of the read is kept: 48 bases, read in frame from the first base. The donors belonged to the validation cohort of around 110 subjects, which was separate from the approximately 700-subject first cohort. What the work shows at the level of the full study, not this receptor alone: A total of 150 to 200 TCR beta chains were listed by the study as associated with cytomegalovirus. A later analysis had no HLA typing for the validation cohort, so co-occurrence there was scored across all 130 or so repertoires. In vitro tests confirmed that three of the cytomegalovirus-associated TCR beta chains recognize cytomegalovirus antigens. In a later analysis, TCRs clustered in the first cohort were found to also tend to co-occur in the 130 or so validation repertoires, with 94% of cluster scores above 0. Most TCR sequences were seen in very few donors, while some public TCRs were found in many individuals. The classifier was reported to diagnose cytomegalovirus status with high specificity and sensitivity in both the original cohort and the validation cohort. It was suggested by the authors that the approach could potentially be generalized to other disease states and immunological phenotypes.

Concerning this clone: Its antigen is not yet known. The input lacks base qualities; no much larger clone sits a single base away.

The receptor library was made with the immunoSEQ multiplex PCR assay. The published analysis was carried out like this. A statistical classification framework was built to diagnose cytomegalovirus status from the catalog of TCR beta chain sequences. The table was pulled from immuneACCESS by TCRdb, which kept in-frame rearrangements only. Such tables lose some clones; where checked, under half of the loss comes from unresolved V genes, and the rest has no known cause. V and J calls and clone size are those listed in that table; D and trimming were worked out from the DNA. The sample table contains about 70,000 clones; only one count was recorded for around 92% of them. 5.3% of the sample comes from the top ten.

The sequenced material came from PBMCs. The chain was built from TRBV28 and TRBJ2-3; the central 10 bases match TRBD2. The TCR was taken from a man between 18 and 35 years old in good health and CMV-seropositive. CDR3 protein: CASRLRTSGGTDTQYF. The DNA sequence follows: TGTGCCAGCAGACTCCGGACTAGCGGAGGGACAGATACGCAGTATTTT.